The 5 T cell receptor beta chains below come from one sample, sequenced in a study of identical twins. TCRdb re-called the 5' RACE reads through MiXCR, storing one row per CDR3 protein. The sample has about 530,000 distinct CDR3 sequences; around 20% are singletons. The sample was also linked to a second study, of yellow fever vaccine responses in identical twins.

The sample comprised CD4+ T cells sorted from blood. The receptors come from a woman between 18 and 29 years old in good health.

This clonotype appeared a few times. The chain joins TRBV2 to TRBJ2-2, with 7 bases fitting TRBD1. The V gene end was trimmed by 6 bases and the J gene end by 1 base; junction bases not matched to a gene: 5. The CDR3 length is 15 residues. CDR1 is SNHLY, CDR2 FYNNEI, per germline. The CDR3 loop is CASSLDRENTGELFF. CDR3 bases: TGTGCCAGCAGCTTAGACAGGGAGAACACCGGGGAGCTGTTTTTT. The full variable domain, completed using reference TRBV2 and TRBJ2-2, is EPEVTQTPSHQVTQMGQEVILRCVPISNHLYFYWYRQILGQKVEFLVSFYNNEISEKSEIFDDQFSVERPDGSNFTLKIRSTKLEDSAMYFCASSLDRENTGELFFGEGSRLTVL.

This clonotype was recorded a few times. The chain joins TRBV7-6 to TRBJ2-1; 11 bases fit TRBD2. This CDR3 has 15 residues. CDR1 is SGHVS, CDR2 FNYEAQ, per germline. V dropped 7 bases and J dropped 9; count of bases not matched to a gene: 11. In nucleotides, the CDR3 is TGTGCCAGCACTAGCGGGGGGTCTGGTTGGGGTGAGCAGTTCTTC. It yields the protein CASTSGGSGWGEQFF.

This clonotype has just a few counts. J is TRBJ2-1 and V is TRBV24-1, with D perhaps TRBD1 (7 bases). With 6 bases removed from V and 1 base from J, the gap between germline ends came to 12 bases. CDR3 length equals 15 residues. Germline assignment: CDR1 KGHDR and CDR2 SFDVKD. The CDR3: CATSQQGGSYNEQFF. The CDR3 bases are TGTGCCACCAGTCAGCAGGGGGGATCCTACAATGAGCAGTTCTTC.

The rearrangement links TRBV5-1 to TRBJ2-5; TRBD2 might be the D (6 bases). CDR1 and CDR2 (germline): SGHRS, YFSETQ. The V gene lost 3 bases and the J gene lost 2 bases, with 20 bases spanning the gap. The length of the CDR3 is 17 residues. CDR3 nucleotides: TGCGCCAGCAGCTCGGGCCGTTTGGGACTGAGACAAGAGACCCAGTACTTC. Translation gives CASSSGRLGLRQETQYF.

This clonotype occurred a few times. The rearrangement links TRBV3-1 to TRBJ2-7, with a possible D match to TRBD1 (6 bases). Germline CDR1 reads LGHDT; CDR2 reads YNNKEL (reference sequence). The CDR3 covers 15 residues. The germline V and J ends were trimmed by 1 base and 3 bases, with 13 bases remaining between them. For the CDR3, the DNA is TGTGCCAGCAGCCAAGGAGTGGGGGCCCACTACGAGCAGTACGTC. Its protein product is CASSQGVGAHYEQYV.